Presented here are 11 T cell receptor beta chains from one specimen sequenced in a study of PD-1 blockade in classical Hodgkin lymphoma. Exposure to brentuximab vedotin varied, and each patient had relapsed following autologous stem cell transplantation. TCRdb's copy holds only in-frame clones and misses some; the assay was immunoSEQ multiplex PCR. The data show more than 25,000 clones, approximately 70% seen once. Sequenced here: peripheral blood mononuclear cells (PBMCs), sampled before the second cycle of nivolumab. These receptor sequences come from a human donor with classical Hodgkin lymphoma.

J is TRBJ2-7 and V is TRBV5-6, with D unresolved. This CDR3 spans 15 amino acids. V was clipped by 2 bases and J by 0 bases, with 12 bases between them. From germline, CDR1 is SGHDT and CDR2 YYEEEE. As DNA, the CDR3 is TGTGCCAGCAGCTTTACAGCGAGCCACTCCTACGAGCAGTACGTC. This gives the protein CASSFTASHSYEQYV.

The chain recombines TRBV11-2 with TRBJ2-7; 8 bases align to TRBD2. With 6 bases clipped from V and 2 bases from J, the junction kept 9 bases outside the gene matches. CDR1 SGHAT and CDR2 FQNNGV come from the germline V gene. The CDR3 totals 15 residues. CDR3 protein: CASRSWASGPYEQYF. DNA for the CDR3: TGTGCCAGCAGGTCGTGGGCTAGCGGGCCCTACGAGCAGTACTTC.

The V call is TRBV5-1, the J call TRBJ2-1, with 9 bases aligning to TRBD2. The germline V gene has CDR1 SGHRS and CDR2 YFSETQ. Trimming removed 0 bases from V and 9 bases from J; junction bases left unmatched: 7. This CDR3 region has 15 residues. The CDR3 loop is CASSLVAGGLFEQFF. CDR3 sequence (DNA): TGCGCCAGCAGCTTGGTGGCGGGGGGGCTCTTTGAGCAGTTCTTC.

The V gene is TRBV19, the J gene TRBJ2-3; 8 bases line up with TRBD2. This CDR3 is built from 17 residues. From germline, CDR1 is LNHDA and CDR2 SQIVND (reference sequence). Trimming cost V 1 base and J 0 bases; bases outside gene matches: 6. CDR3 DNA sequence: TGTGCCAGTAGTATAGCGTCGCTAGCGGGTAGCACAGATACGCAGTATTTT. Protein: CASSIASLAGSTDTQYF. The full variable domain, rest sourced from reference TRBV19 and TRBJ2-3, is DGGITQSPKYLFRKEGQNVTLSCEQNLNHDAMYWYRQDPGQGLRLIYYSQIVNDFQKGDIAEGYSVSREKKESFPLTVTSAQKNPTAFYLCASSIASLAGSTDTQYFGPGTRLTVL.

This clone was found a few times. The chain has TRBV19 and TRBJ2-2, with D unclear. The length of the CDR3 is 13 residues. Germline CDR1 LNHDA, CDR2 SQIVND (reference sequence). Trimming took 3 bases from V and 8 from J, leaving 10 bases between them. This chain's CDR3 is CASSMVVAGELFF. DNA of the CDR3: TGTGCCAGTAGTATGGTGGTCGCTGGGGAGCTGTTTTTT.

The chain uses TRBV7-9 and TRBJ2-1; no reliable D call. Deletions cut 2 bases from V and 6 bases from J, with 8 bases between. CDR1 is SEHNR and CDR2 is FQNEAQ in the germline V gene (reference sequence). The CDR3 is made up of 13 amino acids. In DNA form, the CDR3 reads TGTGCCAGCAGCTTAATCCTAGGCAATGAGCAGTTCTTC. Translation: CASSLILGNEQFF. The complete variable domain, with remaining parts taken from reference TRBV7-9 and TRBJ2-1, reads DTGVSQNPRHKITKRGQNVTFRCDPISEHNRLYWYRQTLGQGPEFLTYFQNEAQLEKSRLLSDRFSAERPKGSFSTLEIQRTEQGDSAMYLCASSLILGNEQFFGPGTRLTVL.

The rearrangement joins TRBV5-1 to TRBJ2-1; 15 bases map to TRBD2. Germline trimming cut 4 bases from V and 8 bases from J; bases unmatched to any gene: 7. CDR1 is SGHRS and CDR2 is YFSETQ in the germline V gene. This CDR3 has 16 residues. Written as DNA, the CDR3 is TGCGCCAGCAGCGCCGGACTAGCGGGAGGGTGGTATGAGCAGTTCTTC. Encoded protein: CASSAGLAGGWYEQFF. Variable domain in full (rest from reference TRBV5-1 and TRBJ2-1): KAGVTQTPRYLIKTRGQQVTLSCSPISGHRSVSWYQQTPGQGLQFLFEYFSETQRNKGNFPGRFSGRQFSNSRSEMNVSTLELGDSALYLCASSAGLAGGWYEQFFGPGTRLTVL.

This clone appeared a single time. This sample includes further DNA sequences coding for the same CDR3. This sequence joins TRBV14 and TRBJ2-7; no clear D gene. The V gene lost 3 bases and the J gene lost 2 bases, with 5 bases spanning the gap. The CDR3 extends over 12 amino acids. Per germline, CDR1 SGHDN and CDR2 FVKESK. CDR3 coding DNA: TGTGCCAGCAGCCACGCAACCTACGAGCAGTACTTC. Protein: CASSHATYEQYF.

The rearrangement joins TRBV28 to TRBJ2-1, with 13 bases matching TRBD2. The CDR3 spans 16 residues. V shed 5 bases, J shed 7 bases, and the junction held 8 bases outside the gene matches. Germline V gene lookup returns CDR1 MDHEN and CDR2 SYDVKM. The CDR3 loop is CASSIRTSGSLNEQFF. CDR3 nucleotides: TGTGCCAGCAGTATAAGGACTAGCGGGAGTTTAAATGAGCAGTTCTTC.

The gene calls are TRBV5-4 and TRBJ2-1; 13 positions match TRBD2. Germline V gene sequence: CDR1 SGHNT, CDR2 YYREEE (reference sequence). The CDR3 is 19 amino acids. V gave up 0 bases and J gave up 4 bases; unmatched junction bases: 10. The CDR3 bases are TGTGCCAGCAGCTTGGGTACTAGCGGGAGGGCCGAGAGGTACAATGAGCAGTTCTTC. This gives the protein CASSLGTSGRAERYNEQFF.

This clone was seen a handful of times. This sequence joins TRBV5-1 and TRBJ2-3; 8 bases align to TRBD2. The germline V gene encodes CDR1 SGHRS and CDR2 YFSETQ. CDR3 length: 15 residues. V dropped 2 bases and J dropped 0; count of bases not matched to a gene: 2. CDR3 sequence (DNA): TGCGCCAGCAGCTTACTAGCGGCTAGCACAGATACGCAGTATTTT. Translated, it gives CASSLLAASTDTQYF.